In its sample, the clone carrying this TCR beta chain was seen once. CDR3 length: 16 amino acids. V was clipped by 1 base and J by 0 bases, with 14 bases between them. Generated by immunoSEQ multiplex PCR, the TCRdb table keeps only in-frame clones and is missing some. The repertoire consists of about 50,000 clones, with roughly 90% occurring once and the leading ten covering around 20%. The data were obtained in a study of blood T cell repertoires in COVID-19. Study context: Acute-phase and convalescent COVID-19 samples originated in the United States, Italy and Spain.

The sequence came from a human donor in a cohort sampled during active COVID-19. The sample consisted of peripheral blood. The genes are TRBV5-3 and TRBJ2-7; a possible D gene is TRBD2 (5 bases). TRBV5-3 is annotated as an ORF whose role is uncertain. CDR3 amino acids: CARSLIWEQSSYEQYF. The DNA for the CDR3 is TGTGCCAGAAGCTTGATCTGGGAGCAAAGCTCCTACGAGCAGTACTTC.